One and the same sample provided the 32 T cell receptor beta chains below, sequenced in a study of blood T cell repertoires in COVID-19. Assay: immunoSEQ multiplex PCR; the TCRdb copy retains only in-frame clones and omits some. The sample has 310,000 or so clones, about nine tenths seen once. Material: PBMCs or T cells enriched from blood (not recorded which). The receptors were gathered from a woman aged 18-29 years who had recovered from COVID-19.

V is TRBV10-3 and J is TRBJ1-5; 8 nucleotides align to TRBD1. J gave up 6 bases and V 2 bases, and 9 bases lay outside the gene matches. The CDR3 spans 16 residues. The V gene's germline CDR1 is ENHRY and CDR2 SYGVKD. The CDR3 protein is CAISEVAGGVGQPQHF. The DNA for the CDR3 is TGTGCCATCAGTGAGGTGGCAGGGGGCGTCGGTCAGCCCCAGCATTTT.

The chain links TRBV6-2 or TRBV6-3 to TRBJ2-7; no definite D call. V was trimmed by 6 bases and J by 4 bases, leaving 7 bases between them. The germline gives CDR1 MNHEY, CDR2 SVGEGT. CDR3 size: 11 residues. The CDR3 loop is CASSLTYEQYF. The CDR3 coding sequence is TGTGCCAGCAGCCTTACTTACGAGCAGTACTTC.

V is TRBV19 and J is TRBJ2-3; TRBD2 agrees at 7 bases. This CDR3 contains 17 residues. Germline V gene data show CDR1 as LNHDA and CDR2 as SQIVND (reference sequence). J was trimmed by 1 base and V by 4 bases; bases with no gene match: 11. The CDR3 DNA reads TGTGCCAGTAGTAGAGGACTAGATCGGCTGGGCACAGATACGCAGTATTTT. It yields the protein CASSRGLDRLGTDTQYF.

This clone was observed a few times. This rearrangement joins TRBV21-1 to TRBJ2-7; the table's TRBD1 call for D was not verified on the DNA. TRBV21-1 is deemed a pseudogene. This CDR3 comprises 16 residues. The CDR3 loop is CASSKGIGQATYEQYF. DNA of the CDR3: TGTGCCAGCAGCAAGGGAATAGGACAGGCCACCTACGAGCAGTACTTC.

V and J are TRBV6-6 and TRBJ1-1; D is perhaps TRBD1 (5 bases). This CDR3 spans 14 amino acids. The ends were cut back, 7 bases at V and 1 base at J, with 13 bases in the middle. The germline gives CDR1 MNHNY, CDR2 SVGAGI (reference sequence). CDR3 DNA: TGTGCCAGCACTTGGGGCACCAGGAACACTGAAGCTTTCTTT. Protein sequence: CASTWGTRNTEAFF.

This sequence joins TRBV9 and TRBJ2-3; 13 bases are a match to TRBD2. The V gene end was trimmed by 3 bases and the J gene end by 5 bases; junction bases not matched to a gene: 18. This CDR3 comprises 20 residues. In germline, CDR1 is SGDLS, CDR2 YYNGEE. The CDR3 protein is CASSETLRGALAGGRDTQYF. CDR3 coding DNA: TGTGCCAGCAGCGAAACACTAAGGGGAGCACTAGCGGGAGGGCGAGATACGCAGTATTTT.

V and J are TRBV6-5 and TRBJ1-2; 9 bases line up with TRBD1. Germline V gene data show CDR1 as MNHEY and CDR2 as SVGAGI. The CDR3 is 15 residues long. V shed 4 bases and J 6 bases; nucleotides not matched to a gene: 9. As DNA, the CDR3 is TGTGCCAGCAGTTCCCGGGACAGGGATACTAATGGCTACACCTTC. Amino acid sequence: CASSSRDRDTNGYTF.

The V call is TRBV18, the J call TRBJ1-6; 7 nucleotides line up with TRBD1. This CDR3 contains 16 residues. CDR1 and CDR2 (germline): KGHSH, LQKENI. J was trimmed by 9 bases and V by 3 bases; bases with no gene match: 11. The DNA for the CDR3 is TGTGCCAGCTCACCGGGGACAGCGAGAGGGCTTTCACCCCTCCACTTT. This codes for CASSPGTARGLSPLHF.

The V and J genes are TRBV5-1 and TRBJ1-1; D is possibly TRBD1 (5 bases). Per the germline V gene, CDR1 is SGHRS and CDR2 is YFSETQ. This CDR3 region has 13 residues. V dropped 7 bases and J dropped 4 bases, with 14 bases sitting between them. CDR3 coding DNA: TGCGCCAGCGGCATGGGGGAGACCACTGAAGCTTTCTTT. This encodes CASGMGETTEAFF.

CDR3 coding DNA: TGCGCCAGCAGCCAAGACTTGGGGCTTGGCAGGGGGACAGATACGCAGTATTTT. The encoded protein is CASSQDLGLGRGTDTQYF. The genes are TRBV4-3 and TRBJ2-3; TRBD1 matches 7 bases. CDR1 is LGHNA and CDR2 is YSLEER in the germline V gene. CDR3 length: 18 residues. The junction had 12 bases not matched to a gene; V was cut back by 0 bases and J by 3 bases.

This chain joins TRBV27 and TRBJ2-7, with D maybe TRBD2 (6 bases). Trimming removed 4 bases from V and 7 bases from J, with 20 bases in between. In germline, CDR1 is MNHEY, CDR2 SMNVEV (reference sequence). This CDR3 is 15 amino acids long. CDR3 DNA: TGTGCCAGCAGTTCGCCGGGGGACGCATTTAGAGAGCAGTACTTC. Amino acid sequence: CASSSPGDAFREQYF.

This clone was seen once. The chain employs TRBV7-2 and TRBJ1-2; TRBD1 matches 9 bases. This CDR3 has 14 residues. Germline-derived CDR1 and CDR2 are SGHTA and FQGNSA. With 1 base clipped from V and 7 bases from J, the junction kept 4 bases outside the gene matches. The CDR3 DNA follows: TGTGCCAGCAGCTTAGACAGGGGGCGGAGTGGCTACACCTTC. Protein product: CASSLDRGRSGYTF.

This chain links TRBV15 with TRBJ1-2; the D gene is possibly TRBD1 (5 bases). V was clipped by 5 bases and J by 0 bases, with 13 bases between them. The germline V gene has CDR1 LNHNV and CDR2 YYDKDF (reference sequence). The length of the CDR3 is 15 residues. The CDR3 nucleotides are TGTGCCACCAGCGCACGACAGCAAACTAACTATGGCTACACCTTC. It translates to CATSARQQTNYGYTF.

This rearrangement joins TRBV7-2 to TRBJ2-7; 7 bases are a match to TRBD2. CDR3 length: 13 residues. J gave up 7 bases and V 5 bases, and 8 bases lay outside the gene matches. Germline-derived CDR1 and CDR2 are SGHTA and FQGNSA. The CDR3 here is CASSPGTIWEQYF. As DNA, the CDR3 is TGTGCCAGCAGCCCCGGGACTATTTGGGAGCAGTACTTC.

The chain is built from TRBV15 and TRBJ1-3; 7 bases align to TRBD1. With V trimmed by 3 bases and J by 1 base, 6 bases remained unmatched. Germline-derived CDR1 and CDR2 are LNHNV and YYDKDF (reference sequence). The CDR3 loop spans 16 amino acids. In DNA form, the CDR3 reads TGTGCCACCAGCAGGACCCAGGGGGGTTCTGGAAACACCATATATTTT. Translating gives CATSRTQGGSGNTIYF.

This clone was counted a single time. The rearrangement links TRBV10-2 to TRBJ2-1; 11 bases are a match to TRBD2. CDR3 length: 14 amino acids. J lost 2 bases, V lost 11 bases, and 5 bases had no gene match. Germline V lookup: CDR1 WSHSY, CDR2 SAAADI. The CDR3 sequence is CASGTSGTYNEQFF. The CDR3 DNA follows: TGCGCCTCCGGGACTAGCGGAACCTACAATGAGCAGTTCTTC.

The chain recombines TRBV5-6 with TRBJ1-2; D perhaps matches TRBD1 (5 bases). V lost 4 bases to trimming and J lost 7 bases, with 20 bases between them. Germline assignment: CDR1 SGHDT and CDR2 YYEEEE. This CDR3 region has 15 residues. For the CDR3, the DNA is TGTGCCAGCAGCGGGGCAGTACAACCTTGGGGTGGCTACACCTTC. Residues: CASSGAVQPWGGYTF.

The rearrangement joins TRBV11-1 to TRBJ2-1; 10 bases agree with TRBD2. The CDR3 runs to 15 residues. V dropped 2 bases and J dropped 6; count of bases not matched to a gene: 4. The V gene's germline CDR1 is SGHAT and CDR2 FQDESV (reference sequence). CDR3 protein: CASSLLAGDLNEQFF. In DNA form, the CDR3 reads TGTGCCAGCAGCTTACTAGCGGGAGACCTCAATGAGCAGTTCTTC.

The chain has TRBV19 and TRBJ1-3, with TRBD1 identical over 9 bases. Germline-derived CDR1 and CDR2 are LNHDA and SQIVND (reference sequence). Losses at the gene ends were 7 bases for V and 9 bases for J; bases not matched to a gene: 10. The CDR3 loop spans 14 amino acids. The CDR3 sequence is CASTPDRGSATIYF. CDR3 sequence (DNA): TGTGCCAGTACCCCGGACAGGGGATCAGCCACCATATATTTT.

The V call is TRBV28, the J call TRBJ2-3; 9 nucleotides match TRBD2. CDR1 is MDHEN, CDR2 SYDVKM, per germline. The CDR3 extends over 15 amino acids. With 6 bases clipped from V and 4 bases from J, the junction kept 8 bases outside the gene matches. The CDR3 reads CASRPGTSNPDTQYF. CDR3 sequence (DNA): TGTGCCAGCAGGCCCGGGACTAGCAACCCAGATACGCAGTATTTT.

This sequence joins TRBV15 and TRBJ2-7, with D unresolved. The CDR3 runs 14 residues. Between the trimmed V and J ends, which lost 4 bases and 6 bases, there was a span of 16 bases. The V gene's germline CDR1 is LNHNV and CDR2 YYDKDF (reference sequence). The CDR3 DNA is TGTGCCACCAGCACAGTCGGTAGCCTCGGCGAGCAGTACTTC. It encodes CATSTVGSLGEQYF.

The chain links TRBV5-1 to TRBJ1-2, with 10 bases lining up with TRBD1. Germline assignment: CDR1 SGHRS and CDR2 YFSETQ. The ends lost 4 bases at V and 7 bases at J; junction bases unmatched: 7. This CDR3 contains 14 residues. CDR3 DNA sequence: TGCGCCAGCAGCCCGTCGACAGGGGGCATTGGCTACACCTTC. Its protein is CASSPSTGGIGYTF.

The V call is TRBV28, the J call TRBJ2-7; TRBD2 aligns across 7 bases. From germline, CDR1 is MDHEN and CDR2 SYDVKM. The CDR3 runs 16 residues. Trimming took 5 bases from V and 0 from J; bases not matched to a gene: 10. This CDR3 is CASSPTLAQSSYEQYF. DNA of the CDR3: TGTGCCAGCAGTCCTACACTAGCGCAAAGCTCCTACGAGCAGTACTTC.

This chain joins TRBV3-1 (or the pseudogene TRBV3-2) and TRBJ2-2; 8 positions agree with TRBD1. Per germline, CDR1 LGHDT and CDR2 YNNKEL (reference sequence). V lost 4 bases and J lost 7; bases outside the gene matches: 11. The CDR3 contains 16 residues. The DNA for the CDR3 is TGTGCCAGCAGCCCGATTCTCAGGGGGCAGGACGGGGAGCTGTTTTTT. Residues: CASSPILRGQDGELFF.

The genes are TRBV13 and TRBJ2-3; 9 bases agree with TRBD2. After removal of 5 bases from V and 2 bases from J, the junction contained 11 bases not matched to a gene. This CDR3 region has 17 residues. Germline-derived CDR1 and CDR2 are PRHDT and FYEKMQ (reference sequence). DNA for the CDR3: TGTGCCAGCAGCCAAATAGCGGGAGTGGGGTTCACAGATACGCAGTATTTT. Protein product: CASSQIAGVGFTDTQYF.

The J gene is TRBJ2-3, the V gene TRBV19; 9 bases align to TRBD2. The CDR3 covers 18 residues. J was trimmed by 0 bases and V by 6 bases; bases with no gene match: 13. Germline-derived CDR1 and CDR2 are LNHDA and SQIVND (reference sequence). The CDR3 coding sequence is TGTGCCAGTAGCCAGGCGGGAGGGCGACGAGACAGCACAGATACGCAGTATTTT. It translates to CASSQAGGRRDSTDTQYF.

The J gene is TRBJ2-7, the V gene TRBV15; weak D call: TRBD1 (6 bases). The CDR3 length is 13 residues. Trimming removed 5 bases from V and 4 bases from J, with 12 bases in between. CDR1 LNHNV and CDR2 YYDKDF come from the germline V gene (reference sequence). The chain's CDR3 is CATSVQQGYEQYF. In nucleotides, the CDR3 is TGTGCCACCAGCGTCCAACAGGGTTACGAGCAGTACTTC.

Only a few counts were recorded for this clone. The chain joins TRBV5-6 to TRBJ2-5; 9 bases fit TRBD1. This CDR3 spans 15 amino acids. After removal of 2 bases from V and 5 bases from J, the junction contained 7 bases not matched to a gene. Germline lookup yields CDR1 SGHDT and CDR2 YYEEEE. The CDR3 region is CASSFSTGGVETQYF. The CDR3 nucleotides read TGTGCCAGCAGCTTCTCGACAGGGGGAGTTGAGACCCAGTACTTC.

The chain is built from TRBV5-1 and TRBJ2-1; unclear D gene. With 0 bases removed from V and 8 bases from J, the gap between germline ends came to 9 bases. The CDR3 is 13 amino acids. CDR1 and CDR2 (germline): SGHRS, YFSETQ. The CDR3 bases are TGCGCCAGCAGCTTGGCCTTGGCAGATGAGCAGTTCTTC. This encodes CASSLALADEQFF.

This clone occurred a few times. The chain recombines TRBV6-5 with TRBJ1-1, with D unclear. Germline values: CDR1 MNHEY, CDR2 SVGAGI. Trimming shortened V by 2 bases and J by 10 bases, and 17 bases separated the two germline ends. The CDR3 is 14 residues long. The CDR3 reads CASSYTPEAARAFF. Written as DNA, the CDR3 is TGTGCCAGCAGTTACACCCCGGAGGCCGCGAGAGCTTTCTTT.

This chain uses TRBV25-1 with TRBJ1-4; maybe TRBD1 (5 bases). V was clipped by 4 bases and J by 8 bases, with 17 bases between them. This CDR3 contains 15 residues. CDR1 and CDR2 (germline): MGHDK, SYGVNS. The CDR3 region has the DNA TGTGCCAGCAGTGCCCAGGGAGGGGAAAACGAAAAACTGTTTTTT. Residues: CASSAQGGENEKLFF.

The chain recombines TRBV7-9 with TRBJ2-7, with 7 bases identical to TRBD1. The CDR3 is made up of 14 amino acids. Germline CDR1 reads SEHNR; CDR2 reads FQNEAQ (reference sequence). With 4 bases clipped from V and 0 bases from J, the junction kept 3 bases outside the gene matches. As DNA, the CDR3 is TGTGCCAGCAGCTGGGGACAGAGCTCCTACGAGCAGTACTTC. This encodes CASSWGQSSYEQYF. The full variable domain, with the rest looked up from reference TRBV7-9 and TRBJ2-7, is DTGVSQNPRHKITKRGQNVTFRCDPISEHNRLYWYRQTLGQGPEFLTYFQNEAQLEKSRLLSDRFSAERPKGSFSTLEIQRTEQGDSAMYLCASSWGQSSYEQYFGPGTRLTVT.